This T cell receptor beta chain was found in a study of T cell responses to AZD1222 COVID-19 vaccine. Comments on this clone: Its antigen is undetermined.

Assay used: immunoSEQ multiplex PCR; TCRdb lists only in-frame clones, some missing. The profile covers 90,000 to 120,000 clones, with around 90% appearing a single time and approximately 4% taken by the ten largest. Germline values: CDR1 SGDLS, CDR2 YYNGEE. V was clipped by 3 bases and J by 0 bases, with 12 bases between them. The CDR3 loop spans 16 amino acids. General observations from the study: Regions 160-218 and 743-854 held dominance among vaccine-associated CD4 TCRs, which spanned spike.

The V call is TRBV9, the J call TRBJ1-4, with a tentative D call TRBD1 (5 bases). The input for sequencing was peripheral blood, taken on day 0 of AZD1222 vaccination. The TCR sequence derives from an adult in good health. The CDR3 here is CASSAHGGATNEKLFF. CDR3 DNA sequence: TGTGCCAGCAGCGCCCACGGGGGAGCAACTAATGAAAAACTGTTTTTT.